The following is a T cell receptor (beta chain) sequence with its context. Its antigen is currently not known. The junction departs from germline at one end; a sequencing error may be responsible. As encoded in the germline V gene (reference sequence), CDR1 is DFQATT while CDR2 is SNEGSKA. The CDR3 covers 13 residues, taking in both the cysteine and the phenylalanine. Only the CDR3 DNA stays, 39 bases, in frame from base 1. The data stem from a study of T-cell memory formation after mild COVID-19 (dated by TCRdb to the early 2020s). In terms of the full investigation: TCR sequence clusters from the two donors were found to be largely donor specific. In a couple of donors, T-cell clones that expanded and contracted after mild COVID-19 were followed by sequencing TCRalpha and TCRbeta repertoires longitudinally. Two young, previously healthy adult volunteers, one female and one male, were included in the cohort.

What the authors observed across the whole study: Clones that contracted from day 15 to 85 showed balanced CD4/CD8 phenotypes, whereas a second wave of clones that expanded from day 15 to 37 leaned towards CD4+. Contracting CD4+ clones appeared mostly in the CM and EM memory subsets, whereas CD8+ clones were enriched in EMRA. SARS-CoV-2 specificity was not confirmed for the second-wave clones peaking on day 37. Only a couple of mild cases were covered by the study, and larger cohorts that include severe cases with pre-infection samples were considered necessary. The detection of some responding clones in pre-infection memory suggests that pre-existing cross-reactive memory T cells joined the SARS-CoV-2 response.

Sequencer: Illumina NovaSeq 6000. Using 5'RACE with constant-segment primers, TCRalpha and TCRbeta cDNA libraries were constructed, with sample barcodes and unique molecular identifiers added in the process. Trizol reagent was used to extract RNA from every sample. Library amplification was performed in two PCR steps, and a second sample barcode and Illumina TruSeq adapters were introduced in the second step. Libraries were sequenced on an Illumina NovaSeq with 2 x 150 bp paired-end reads. The published analysis was carried out like this. The reads were demultiplexed and collapsed into UMI-guided consensus sequences using migec v1.2.7. Using mixcr v2.1.11, UMI consensuses were aligned to TRA and TRB V and J templates and then assembled into clonotypes. Clonotypes were classified as expanded or contracted when called significant by both edgeR and NoisET, with noise models trained on biological replicates. edgeR calls used a false discovery rate-adjusted p below 0.01 and a log2 fold-change threshold of 1. PCA with hierarchical clustering of max-normalized trajectories of the 1000 most abundant clonotypes was used as exploratory dynamics analysis. The CD4 or CD8 phenotype of responding clones was assigned using the separately sequenced CD4+ and CD8+ repertoires. TCRdb took the public reads, trimmed them with fastp at Q25, ran MiXCR for clone calling and kept in-frame beta chains. Records with the same CDR3 protein are collapsed into one entry carrying the most frequent genes and DNA. These V and J calls originate from TCRdb's pipeline instead of the authors' own analysis. The table for this sample lists hundreds of thousands of distinct CDR3 sequences; about 23% of them were counted only once. The ten largest make up approximately 13% of the sample.

Ficoll-Paque density gradient centrifugation was the method used to isolate PBMCs. Sequences were obtained from PBMCs or a T cell subset sorted from them (not recorded which). The clonotype originates from an adult woman who had mild COVID-19 (a few samples of this study predate the infection). The sample titles of this study are shuffled in the database, so cell type and time point are left out; the donor was told from shared clones. This chain is built from TRBV20-1 and TRBJ2-2; the D gene cannot be named for sure. CDR3 sequence: CSARDQIAGELFF. In nucleotide form, the sequence is TGCAGTGCTAGAGATCAGATAGCCGGTGAGCTGTTTTTT.